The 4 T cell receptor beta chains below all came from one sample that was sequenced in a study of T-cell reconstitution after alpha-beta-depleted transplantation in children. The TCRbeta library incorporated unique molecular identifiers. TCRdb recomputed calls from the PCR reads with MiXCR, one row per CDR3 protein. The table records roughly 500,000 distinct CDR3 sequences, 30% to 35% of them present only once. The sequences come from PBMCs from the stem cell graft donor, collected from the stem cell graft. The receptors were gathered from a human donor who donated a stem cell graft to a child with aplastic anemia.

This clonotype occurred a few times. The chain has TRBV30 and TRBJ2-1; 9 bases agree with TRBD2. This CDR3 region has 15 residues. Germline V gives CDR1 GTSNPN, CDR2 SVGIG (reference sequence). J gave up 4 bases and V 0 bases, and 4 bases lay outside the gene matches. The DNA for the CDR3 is TGTGCCTGGAGTGTTGAGAGCGGGAGGTACAATGAGCAGTTCTTC. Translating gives CAWSVESGRYNEQFF. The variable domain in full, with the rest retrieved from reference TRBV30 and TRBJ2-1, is SQTIHQWPATLVQPVGSPLSLECTVEGTSNPNLYWYRQAAGRGLQLLFYSVGIGQISSEVPQNLSASRPQDRQFILSSKKLLLSDSGFYLCAWSVESGRYNEQFFGPGTRLTVL.

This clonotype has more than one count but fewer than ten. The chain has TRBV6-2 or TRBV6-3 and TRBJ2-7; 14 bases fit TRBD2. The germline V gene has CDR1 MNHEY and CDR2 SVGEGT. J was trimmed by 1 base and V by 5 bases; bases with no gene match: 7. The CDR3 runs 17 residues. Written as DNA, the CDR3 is TGTGCCAGCAGTCCCGGGACTAGCGGGAGCGCGTCCTACGAGCAGTACGTC. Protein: CASSPGTSGSASYEQYV.

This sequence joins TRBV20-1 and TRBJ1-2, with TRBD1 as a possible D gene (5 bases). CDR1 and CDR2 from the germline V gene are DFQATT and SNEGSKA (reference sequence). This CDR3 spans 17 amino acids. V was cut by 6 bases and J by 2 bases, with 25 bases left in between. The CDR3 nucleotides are TGCAGTGCCTCCGTCCCGGGACGGAACCCGTTGAACTATGGCTACACCTTC. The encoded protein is CSASVPGRNPLNYGYTF.

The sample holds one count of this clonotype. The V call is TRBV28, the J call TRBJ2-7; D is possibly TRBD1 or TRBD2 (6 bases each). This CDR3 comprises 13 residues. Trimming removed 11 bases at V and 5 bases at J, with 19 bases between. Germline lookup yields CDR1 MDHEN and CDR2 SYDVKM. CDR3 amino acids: CAARSEGGHEQYF. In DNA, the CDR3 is TGTGCCGCCCGGTCGGAGGGGGGACACGAGCAGTACTTC.